In its sample, the clone carrying this T cell receptor beta chain was seen many times. The time point is: blood at routine non-recurrence follow-up after resection. Tumor, nontumor lung or frozen PBMC supplied whole RNA, sequenced without sorting. The source of the sample is a study of spatial heterogeneity in lung cancer. Overall study: Researchers sequenced follow-up PBMC samples if they had them, and these came a median of about 2 years after resection. Beta-chain sequences were consistently detected more often than alpha-chain sequences.

MiXCR, run by TCRdb on the 5' RACE reads, gives a single entry per CDR3 protein. The sample carries 20,000 to 30,000 distinct CDR3 sequences, around 6% recorded once. This CDR3 has 14 residues. Trimming left V 3 bases short and J 1 base short, with 10 bases between. Germline CDR1 and CDR2: SGHRS and YFSETQ. The chain combines TRBV5-1 with TRBJ1-1; no firm D call. Sequences were derived from PBMCs, sampled at follow-up. The source is a male donor with early-stage non-small cell lung cancer. CDR3 DNA: TGCGCCAGCAGCTCAATGGTGTCGAACACTGAAGCTTTCTTT. Translation gives CASSSMVSNTEAFF. Full variable domain (missing parts from reference TRBV5-1 and TRBJ1-1): KAGVTQTPRYLIKTRGQQVTLSCSPISGHRSVSWYQQTPGQGLQFLFEYFSETQRNKGNFPGRFSGRQFSNSRSEMNVSTLELGDSALYLCASSSMVSNTEAFFGQGTRLTVV.